This T cell receptor (beta chain) was recorded in a study of T cells in Graves' hyperthyroidism and ophthalmopathy. The germline V gene encodes CDR1 LNHDA and CDR2 SQIVND (reference sequence). The length of the CDR3 is 13 residues. Between the trimmed V and J ends, which lost 5 bases and 5 bases, there was a span of 13 bases. TCR beta CDR3 region amplification was performed from RNA transcripts. With the HTBI primer set, the TCR CDR3 went through a first round of RT-PCR. TCRdb reprocessed the multiplex PCR reads via MiXCR and lists one record per CDR3 protein. This table holds under 300,000 distinct CDR3 sequences, roughly 13% found once.

Material: blood. The chain uses TRBV19 and TRBJ2-7, with unresolved D. The sequence was obtained from a woman aged 35 to 49 with Graves' hyperthyroidism. As DNA, the CDR3 is TGTGCCAGTAGTGTAGCTTTTCGGGACGAGCAGTACTTC. This encodes CASSVAFRDEQYF.